Shown below are 2 T cell receptor beta chains from a single sample sequenced in a study of T cell changes during pregnancy in multiple sclerosis. The table came from immunoSEQ multiplex PCR; TCRdb's copy has only in-frame clones and leaves some out. The top ten clones hold roughly 10% of a sample with 40,000 to 50,000 clones, less than 95% of them seen once. Sequenced here: CD8+ T cells from peripheral blood mononuclear cells, sampled in the first trimester of pregnancy. The receptor source for this set is a female donor with multiple sclerosis, enrolled in a pregnancy study.

V and J are TRBV7-8 and TRBJ1-2; 7 bases match TRBD1. The V gene end was trimmed by 3 bases and the J gene end by 5 bases; junction bases not matched to a gene: 12. The germline V gene has CDR1 SGHVS and CDR2 FQNEAQ. The CDR3 extends over 16 amino acids. The CDR3 sequence is CASSFPSDRVPYGYTF. In DNA, the CDR3 is TGTGCCAGCAGCTTCCCATCCGACAGGGTTCCGTATGGCTACACCTTC.

The rearrangement uses TRBV9 and TRBJ2-1; 8 bases align to TRBD2. Losses at the gene ends were 7 bases for V and 5 bases for J; bases not matched to a gene: 8. Germline V CDR1 and CDR2: SGDLS, YYNGEE. CDR3 length: 14 amino acids. The CDR3 DNA is TGTGCCAGCTCCCCACAGCGGGGGCACAATGAGCAGTTCTTC. It translates to CASSPQRGHNEQFF.